This TCR beta chain was found in a study of cytomegalovirus exposure and HLA in healthy donors. General study points: Of the V segments, some could not be distinguished, including TRBV6-2 and TRBV6-3, and were excluded.

The CDR3 loop spans 16 amino acids. Per germline, CDR1 SGDLS and CDR2 YYNGEE. The PCR made use of 60 Vbeta and 13 Jbeta primers. Using immunoSEQ multiplex PCR, the repertoire was profiled, and TCRdb retains in-frame clones only, with some absent. The data contain around 200,000 clones, 75% to 90% of them seen just once; the ten biggest clones take up approximately 0.31%. Details on this clone: Antigen unknown. A junction boundary mismatches the germline segment, possibly from a read error.

The chain is built from TRBV9 and TRBJ2-1, with a possible D match to TRBD1 (6 bases). Sequencing used PBMCs. The sequence was obtained from a woman under 40 in good health and CMV-seronegative. CDR3 in amino acids: CASSVGGVSSYNEQFF. As DNA, the CDR3 is TGTGCTAGCAGCGTAGGGGGAGTGAGCTCCTACAATGAGCAGTTCTTC.